This T cell receptor (beta chain) was recovered during a study of T cells in Graves' hyperthyroidism and ophthalmopathy. Whole-study context: Staff took peripheral blood when the initial diagnosis was made, before any treatment began.

This clonotype was picked up many times. No antigen is known for it. Points from the study as a whole: Patients with ophthalmopathy were separated from those with stable hyperthyroidism by a 13 V-J model.

There are 15 residues in the CDR3. The germline gives CDR1 LGHDT, CDR2 YNNKEL (reference sequence). The ends were cut back, 1 base at V and 7 bases at J, with 14 bases in the middle. Amplification targeted TCR beta CDR3 regions from RNA transcripts. TCR CDR3 regions were first amplified by RT-PCR with HTBI primers. TCRdb re-derived calls from the multiplex PCR reads in MiXCR, one entry per CDR3 protein. Of 540,000 or so distinct CDR3 sequences detected, around 16% appear once; the ten largest clones hold around 7.8%. The clonotype comes from a woman in her 30s with Graves' hyperthyroidism. The gene calls are TRBV3-1 and TRBJ2-1; D perhaps matches TRBD1 (6 bases). The source material was blood. The CDR3 DNA is TGTGCCAGCAGCCAAGCACTCCCAGGGGAAAATGAGCAGTTCTTC. Translation gives CASSQALPGENEQFF.